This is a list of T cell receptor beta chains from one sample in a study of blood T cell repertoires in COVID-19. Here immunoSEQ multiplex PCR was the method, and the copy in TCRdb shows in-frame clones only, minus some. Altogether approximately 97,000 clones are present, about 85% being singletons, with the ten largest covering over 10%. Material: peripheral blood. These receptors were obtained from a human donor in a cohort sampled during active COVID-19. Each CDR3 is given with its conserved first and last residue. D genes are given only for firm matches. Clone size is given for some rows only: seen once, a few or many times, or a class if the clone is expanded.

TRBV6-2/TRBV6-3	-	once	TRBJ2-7	TGTGCCAGCAGTTCCGGGGGTTACGAGCAGTACTTC	CASSSGGYEQYF
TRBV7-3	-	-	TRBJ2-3	TGTGCCAGCAGCTTAAGTGTTGGGGCGGAGCAGTATTTT	CASSLSVGAEQYF
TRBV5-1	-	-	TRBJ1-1	TGCGCCAGCAGCTTGGCCCGGGGGGGGCAGTTGAACACTGAAGCTTTCTTT	CASSLARGGQLNTEAFF
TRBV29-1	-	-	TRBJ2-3	TGCAGCGTTGCAGGGGACCTTTACCTTTATACGCAGTATTTT	CSVAGDLYLYTQYF
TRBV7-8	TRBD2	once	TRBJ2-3	TGTGCCAGCAGCTTATTGGGACTAGCGGGAGACCTGCTTAGCACAGATACGCAGTATTTT	CASSLLGLAGDLLSTDTQYF
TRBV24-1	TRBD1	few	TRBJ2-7	TGTGCCACCAGTGATCCGGGACAGGGAGCACCCGACGAGCAGTACTTC	CATSDPGQGAPDEQYF
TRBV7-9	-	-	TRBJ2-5	TGTGCCAGCAGCCCAAGTTCGGGTTTAATACAAGAGACCCAGTACTTC	CASSPSSGLIQETQYF
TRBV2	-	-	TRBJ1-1	TGTGCCAGCATGGAGACTGAAGCTTTCTTT	CASMETEAFF
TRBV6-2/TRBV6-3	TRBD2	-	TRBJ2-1	TGTGCCAGCAGTGACCTTGCGGGGGGCTCCTACAATGAGCAGTTCTTC	CASSDLAGGSYNEQFF
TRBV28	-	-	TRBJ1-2	TGTGCCAGCAGTCCTAACTCCAACAGAGCCTATGGCTACACCTTC	CASSPNSNRAYGYTF
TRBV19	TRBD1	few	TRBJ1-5	TGTGCCAGTGCCGGGACAGGGGGTCGAGGACAGCCCCAGCATTTT	CASAGTGGRGQPQHF
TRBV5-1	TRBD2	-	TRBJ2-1	TGCGCCAGCAGCTGGAGGACTAGCGGGACGAATGAGCAGTTCTTC	CASSWRTSGTNEQFF
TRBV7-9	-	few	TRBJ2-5	TGTGCCAGCAGCGAGGAGGGAGAGACCCAGTACTTC	CASSEEGETQYF
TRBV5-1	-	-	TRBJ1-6	TGCGCCAGCAGCCTTGACCCGAAAGGGAGTTCACCCCTCCACTTT	CASSLDPKGSSPLHF
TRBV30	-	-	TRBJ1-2	TGTGCCTGGAGTGTAAAGGGACTGAATGCTAACTATGGCTACACCTTC	CAWSVKGLNANYGYTF
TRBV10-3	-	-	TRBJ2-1	TGTGCCATCAAGAAGAGCGATGAGCAGTTCTTC	CAIKKSDEQFF
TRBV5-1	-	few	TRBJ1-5	TGCGCCAGCAGATCGGGAAACAATCAGCCCCAGCATTTT	CASRSGNNQPQHF
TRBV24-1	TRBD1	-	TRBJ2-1	TGTGCCACCAGTAAACCAGCGGAGACAGGGGATGAGCAGTTCTTC	CATSKPAETGDEQFF
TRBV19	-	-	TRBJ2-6	TGTGCCAGTAGTACTCAGGGTTCTGGGGCCAACGTCCTGACTTTC	CASSTQGSGANVLTF
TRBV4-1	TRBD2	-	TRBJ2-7	TGCGCCAGCAGCCAAACCGGGACTAGCTTCTACGAGCAGTACTTC	CASSQTGTSFYEQYF
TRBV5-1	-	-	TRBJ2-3	TGCGCCAGCAGCTTGGTCGGGACTTCGGGCGCAGATACGCAGTATTTT	CASSLVGTSGADTQYF
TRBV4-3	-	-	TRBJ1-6	TGCGCCAGCAGCACCCTGGGGGGAGATAATTCACCCCTCCACTTT	CASSTLGGDNSPLHF
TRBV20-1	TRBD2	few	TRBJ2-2	TGCAGTGCTAGTAGGATAGCGGGAGGCTATACCGGGGAGCTGTTTTTT	CSASRIAGGYTGELFF
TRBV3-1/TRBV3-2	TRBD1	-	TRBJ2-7	TGTGCCAGCAGCCCTACACAGGGGCCGCTAGTGTACGAGCAGTACTTC	CASSPTQGPLVYEQYF
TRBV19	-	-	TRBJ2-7	TGTGCCAGTAGTCCCAGGGAACAGAACTCCTACGAGCAGTACTTC	CASSPREQNSYEQYF
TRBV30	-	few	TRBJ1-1	TGTGCCTGGAGTGTGACAGAAAACACTGAAGCTTTCTTT	CAWSVTENTEAFF
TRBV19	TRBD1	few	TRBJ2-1	TGTGCCAGCGGGACAGCTAGTGAGCAGTTCTTC	CASGTASEQFF
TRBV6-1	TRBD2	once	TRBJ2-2	TGTGCCAGCAGTGGAGGGAGACTAGCAACGAACACCGGGGAGCTGTTTTTT	CASSGGRLATNTGELFF
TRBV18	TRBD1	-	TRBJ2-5	TGTGCCAGCTCACCCACCGGGACAGGGGGCGGAGAGACCCAGTACTTC	CASSPTGTGGGETQYF
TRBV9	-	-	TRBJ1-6	TGTGCCAGCAGCGTAGCCCCGGGGGGCGGTAATTCACCCCTCCACTTT	CASSVAPGGGNSPLHF
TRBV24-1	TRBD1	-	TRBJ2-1	TGTGCCACCAGTGGAGGACAGGAGAAAGGCAATGAGCAGTTCTTC	CATSGGQEKGNEQFF
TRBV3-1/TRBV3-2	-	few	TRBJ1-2	TGTGCCAGCAGATCAGGGTCCGTCGGCTACACCTTC	CASRSGSVGYTF
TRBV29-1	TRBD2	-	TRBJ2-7	TGCAGCGTTGGGGGAGGGGCCGTCTACGAGCAGTACTTC	CSVGGGAVYEQYF
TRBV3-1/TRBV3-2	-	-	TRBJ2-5	TGTGCCAGCAGCCGTCGGGACTGGCGGGACCAAGAGACCCAGTACTTC	CASSRRDWRDQETQYF
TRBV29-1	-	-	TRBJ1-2	TGCAGCGTCATGGGGGGAGGCGGTGGATCTAACTATGGCTACACCTTC	CSVMGGGGGSNYGYTF
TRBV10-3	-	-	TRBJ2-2	TGTGCCACCGTGACAGAGGCCGGGGAGCTGTTTTTT	CATVTEAGELFF
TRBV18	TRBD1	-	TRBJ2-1	TGTGCCAGCTCACTCGTCGGACAGGCCTACAATGAGCAGTTCTTC	CASSLVGQAYNEQFF
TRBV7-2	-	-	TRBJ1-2	TGTGCCAGCAGCTTAGGAGGAGGGTCCGGGAGAGACTACACCTTC	CASSLGGGSGRDYTF
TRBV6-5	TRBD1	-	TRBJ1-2	TGTGCCAGCACCCAGGGGACAGGGGGCTATGGCTACACCTTC	CASTQGTGGYGYTF
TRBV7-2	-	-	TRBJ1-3	TGTGCCAGCAACCCTCAGGGGACCTCTGGAAACACCATATATTTT	CASNPQGTSGNTIYF
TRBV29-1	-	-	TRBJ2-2	TGCAGCGTTGGGTCCCCGACGGGGTACACCGGGGAGCTGTTTTTT	CSVGSPTGYTGELFF
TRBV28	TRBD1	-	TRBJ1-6	TGTGCCAGCATATCCAGGGGGCTTACAGCGAGGGGAACACCCCTCCACTTT	CASISRGLTARGTPLHF